The source of this T cell receptor beta chain is a study of T cell clones after liver transplantation. Points from the study as a whole: Post-transplant time points were not standardized, so conclusions are preliminary. Compared with third party-reactive sequences, donor-reactive ones declined more, independent of withdrawal success.

This clone came up once. What it binds is not known. Unstimulated PBMCs were sorted into CD3+CD4+ and CD3+CD8+ populations. The germline CDR1 and CDR2 sequences are MGHRA and YSYEKL. The CDR3 runs to 14 residues. Trimming cost V 0 bases and J 9 bases, with 9 bases left between them. Here immunoSEQ multiplex PCR was the method, and the copy in TCRdb shows in-frame clones only, minus some. The top ten clones hold 2% to 2.5% of a sample with about 45,000 clones, 86% of them seen once. The source is a human patient who received a liver transplant. Some T cells here may be from the graft donor. The sample here was CD4+ T cells from blood, taken 24 months after liver transplant. The V call is TRBV4-1, the J call TRBJ1-6; D possibly corresponds to TRBD1 (6 bases). The CDR3 spells CASSQETRGSPLHF. CDR3 nucleotides: TGCGCCAGCAGCCAAGAGACCAGGGGTTCACCCCTCCACTTT.